These T cell receptor beta chains were read from a single sample in a study of T cell responses to AZD1222 COVID-19 vaccine. Some clones are missing from TCRdb's copy, which holds only in-frame ones; the method was immunoSEQ multiplex PCR. The sample gives approximately 120,000 clones, roughly 84% of which show up once; about 27% is in the top ten. The starting material was peripheral blood, obtained 28 days after the second AZD1222 dose. Receptors were obtained from an adult who received the AZD1222 COVID-19 vaccine. The CDR3 runs from the conserved cysteine through the conserved F or W. The D gene is left open where the match is weak. For some rows the clone size is stated as once, few or many, or as a class when expanded; others skip it.

V gene: TRBV5-5; D gene: TRBD1; J gene: TRBJ2-1; clone size: NA; CDR3 protein: CASSWTGELSYNEQFF; CDR3 DNA: TGTGCCAGCAGCTGGACAGGGGAACTTTCTTACAATGAGCAGTTCTTC
V gene: TRBV19; D gene: NA; J gene: TRBJ1-5; clone size: NA; CDR3 protein: CASSMVSGSNQPQHF; CDR3 DNA: TGTGCCAGTAGTATGGTTTCAGGTAGCAATCAGCCCCAGCATTTT
V gene: TRBV6-5; D gene: NA; J gene: TRBJ1-6; clone size: NA; CDR3 protein: CASSLIRGGGNSPLHF; CDR3 DNA: TGTGCCAGCAGTTTAATCAGGGGTGGGGGTAATTCACCCCTCCACTTT
V gene: TRBV6-1; D gene: NA; J gene: TRBJ1-6; clone size: NA; CDR3 protein: CASSDTILSPLHF; CDR3 DNA: TGTGCCAGCAGTGATACCATTCTCTCACCCCTCCACTTT
V gene: TRBV7-9; D gene: NA; J gene: TRBJ1-2; clone size: NA; CDR3 protein: CASSFQGDGYTF; CDR3 DNA: TGTGCCAGCAGCTTCCAGGGAGATGGCTACACCTTC
V gene: TRBV4-2; D gene: NA; J gene: TRBJ1-2; clone size: NA; CDR3 protein: CASSQTQGSNYGYTF; CDR3 DNA: TGTGCCAGCAGCCAAACACAGGGTTCTAACTATGGCTACACCTTC
V gene: TRBV30; D gene: NA; J gene: TRBJ1-3; clone size: few; CDR3 protein: CASADRNTIYF; CDR3 DNA: TGTGCCAGTGCCGATCGAAACACCATATATTTT
V gene: TRBV6-4; D gene: NA; J gene: TRBJ1-3; clone size: NA; CDR3 protein: CASSDGNTIYF; CDR3 DNA: TGTGCCAGCAGTGACGGAAACACCATATATTTT
V gene: TRBV24-1; D gene: TRBD1; J gene: TRBJ2-3; clone size: NA; CDR3 protein: CATSETGTGRDTQYF; CDR3 DNA: TGTGCCACCAGTGAAACCGGGACAGGGAGAGATACGCAGTATTTT
V gene: TRBV5-1; D gene: NA; J gene: TRBJ1-6; clone size: NA; CDR3 protein: CASSLEGDNSPLHF; CDR3 DNA: TGCGCCAGCAGCTTGGAGGGGGATAATTCACCCCTCCACTTT
V gene: TRBV11-3; D gene: NA; J gene: TRBJ2-3; clone size: NA; CDR3 protein: CASSFFRRGSTDTQYF; CDR3 DNA: TGTGCCAGCAGCTTTTTCCGTCGGGGTAGCACAGATACGCAGTATTTT
V gene: TRBV6-5; D gene: NA; J gene: TRBJ1-5; clone size: NA; CDR3 protein: CASAGFEPQHF; CDR3 DNA: TGTGCCAGCGCCGGGTTTGAGCCCCAGCATTTT
V gene: TRBV15; D gene: NA; J gene: TRBJ2-7; clone size: NA; CDR3 protein: CATSRGASYEQYF; CDR3 DNA: TGTGCCACCAGCAGAGGGGCTTCCTACGAGCAGTACTTC
V gene: TRBV18; D gene: TRBD1; J gene: TRBJ2-7; clone size: NA; CDR3 protein: CASSHPGQVSEQYF; CDR3 DNA: TGTGCCAGCTCACACCCGGGACAGGTCTCTGAGCAGTACTTC